Each of the 27 T cell receptor beta chains below was sequenced from the same sample in a study of T cells after yellow fever vaccination (dated by TCRdb to between 2018 and 2021). Library construction relied on 5' RACE. Sequencing used an Illumina HiSeq 2500. TCRdb reran the public reads through fastp at Q25 and MiXCR, keeping productive beta chains. Each entry is one CDR3 protein sequence, shown with its most common DNA and genes. A total of 610,000 or so distinct CDR3 sequences appear in this sample, roughly 12% of them only once. The ten largest clones take up under 15% of the sample. Sample treatment or condition, as interpreted from the label and publication: live attenuated yellow fever vaccine strain. Material: PBMCs, obtained on the day of the yellow fever booster vaccination. Receptor source: a man aged 25-40 years who received the YFV17D yellow fever vaccine.

The rearrangement links TRBV6-1 to TRBJ2-7; the match to TRBD2 covers 7 bases. With 9 bases clipped from V and 2 bases from J, the junction kept 10 bases outside the gene matches. CDR1 MNHNS and CDR2 SASEGT come from the germline V gene. The CDR3 sequence is 14 residues long. The CDR3 sequence: CASLLGGSTYEQYF. The DNA of the CDR3 is TGTGCCAGTCTTCTGGGGGGGTCAACCTACGAGCAGTACTTC.

The chain carries TRBV11-2 and TRBJ2-1; 10 nucleotides line up with TRBD2. Germline CDR1 reads SGHAT; CDR2 reads FQNNGV. The trim removed 1 base at V and 9 bases at J, leaving 21 bases unmatched. The CDR3 is 20 amino acids. CDR3 region: CASSLGILSAGLAGEVEQFF. The CDR3 DNA is TGTGCCAGCAGCTTAGGGATCTTATCTGCGGGCCTAGCGGGAGAGGTTGAGCAGTTCTTC.

This clonotype was seen at least ten times. This CDR3 reads CSAGSGTDTQYF. The CDR3, as DNA: TGCAGTGCTGGATCCGGCACAGATACGCAGTATTTT. This chain connects TRBV20-1 to TRBJ2-3; D is unclear. Germline V lookup: CDR1 DFQATT, CDR2 SNEGSKA (reference sequence). Trimming pared 5 bases from V and 1 base from J, leaving 7 bases between. The CDR3 is made up of 12 amino acids.

This clonotype has more than one count but fewer than ten. The chain joins TRBV5-1 to TRBJ2-2; D call uncertain. Germline V CDR1 and CDR2: SGHRS, YFSETQ. Trimming cost V 1 base and J 1 base, with 14 bases left between them. There are 17 residues in the CDR3. The CDR3 DNA reads as TGCGCCAGCAGCTTGTACCCCCCCTTGGAGAACACCGGGGAGCTGTTTTTT. The encoded protein is CASSLYPPLENTGELFF.

This clonotype has a count of ten or more. V gene TRBV28 combines with J gene TRBJ2-7; 7 bases agree with TRBD1. CDR3 size: 19 residues. Germline trimming cut 5 bases from V and 4 bases from J; bases unmatched to any gene: 23. Germline lookup yields CDR1 MDHEN and CDR2 SYDVKM. DNA of the CDR3: TGTGCCAGCAGTACTCAACAGAAGGTGGGAACAGGGGTTTTATACGAGCAGTACTTC. Encoded protein: CASSTQQKVGTGVLYEQYF.

This clonotype has just a few counts. The V call is TRBV18, the J call TRBJ2-1; 12 bases map to TRBD2. CDR1 and CDR2 from the germline V gene are KGHSH and LQKENI. There are 15 residues in the CDR3. The J segment lost 4 bases and the V segment lost 8 bases, leaving 6 bases of the junction unmatched. This CDR3 reads CASTDTSGGYNEQFF. CDR3 bases: TGTGCCAGCACCGATACTAGCGGGGGGTACAATGAGCAGTTCTTC.

This clonotype has at least ten counts. This rearrangement joins TRBV4-2 to TRBJ2-7; no firm D call. The germline V gene encodes CDR1 LGHNA and CDR2 YNFKEQ. V was clipped by 1 base and J by 1 base, with 8 bases between them. The CDR3 loop spans 14 amino acids. CDR3 DNA: TGTGCCAGCAGCCAAGCCCGTGCGTCCTACGAGCAGTACTTC. As protein: CASSQARASYEQYF.

This clonotype was seen only a few times. V and J are TRBV6-2 or TRBV6-3 and TRBJ2-7; 7 nucleotides line up with TRBD1. The CDR3 is made up of 14 amino acids. In germline, CDR1 is MNHEY, CDR2 SVGEGT. The ends lost 7 bases at V and 2 bases at J; junction bases unmatched: 8. The CDR3 coding sequence is TGTGCCAGCACACAAAGGCAGGGGGCCTACGAGCAGTACTTC. It translates to CASTQRQGAYEQYF.

This chain uses TRBV6-5 with TRBJ2-3; D perhaps matches TRBD1 (6 bases). CDR3 length: 14 residues. Germline loops: CDR1 MNHEY, CDR2 SVGAGI. Trimming took off 0 bases at V and 2 bases at J, with 6 bases between the two ends. In DNA, the CDR3 is TGTGCCAGCAGTTACTCGGGACACACAGATACGCAGTATTTT. It yields the protein CASSYSGHTDTQYF.

The table lists this clonotype with a few counts. The rearrangement links TRBV12-3 or TRBV12-4 to TRBJ2-3; D possibly corresponds to TRBD2 (5 bases). The germline V and J ends were trimmed by 5 bases and 1 base, with 10 bases remaining between them. The CDR3 covers 14 residues. The CDR3, as DNA: TGTGCCAGCAGTAGAATTAGCGGCACAGATACGCAGTATTTT. Its protein product is CASSRISGTDTQYF.

There are a few counts of this clonotype. The rearrangement links TRBV20-1 to TRBJ2-5, with D hard to call. The J call could be wrong; TRBJ2-3 is a better fit for the DNA end. CDR1 is DFQATT and CDR2 is SNEGSKA in the germline V gene (reference sequence). The CDR3 is 10 amino acids. The CDR3 DNA sequence: TGCAGTGCTAGAGTAGAAACGCAGTATTTT. It encodes CSARVETQYF.

The rearrangement uses TRBV5-1 and TRBJ2-1; 9 positions match TRBD2. V lost 4 bases and J lost 8; bases outside the gene matches: 4. Looked up from germline, CDR1 is SGHRS and CDR2 is YFSETQ. This CDR3 is 13 amino acids long. CDR3 amino acids: CASSRLAGDEQFF. The CDR3 coding sequence is TGCGCCAGCAGCCGTTTAGCGGGAGATGAGCAGTTCTTC.

This sequence joins TRBV4-1 and TRBJ2-6, with D perhaps matching TRBD1 (5 bases). The germline V and J ends were trimmed by 3 bases and 13 bases, with 16 bases remaining between them. The CDR3 covers 14 residues. Germline V gives CDR1 MGHRA, CDR2 YSYEKL. In nucleotides, the CDR3 is TGCGCCAGCAGCCAGGGTCCAGGGTCCCTAGTCCTGACTTTC. Protein product: CASSQGPGSLVLTF.

A few counts support this clonotype. CDR3 sequence (DNA): TGCAGTGCTAGAGCGCCCGGGAGCTCCTACAATGAGCAGTTCTTC. As protein: CSARAPGSSYNEQFF. The rearrangement links TRBV20-1 to TRBJ2-1, with D perhaps matching TRBD2 (6 bases). Trimming removed 1 base from V and 0 bases from J, with 10 bases in between. The CDR3 runs to 15 residues. The germline gives CDR1 DFQATT, CDR2 SNEGSKA (reference sequence).

The sample holds many counts of this clonotype. This chain joins TRBV7-8 and TRBJ2-7, with 8 nucleotides matching TRBD2. This CDR3 has 15 residues. The V segment lost 4 bases and the J segment 6 bases; nucleotides outside the gene matches: 11. Germline V gives CDR1 SGHVS, CDR2 FQNEAQ. Here the CDR3 reads CASSYTGGPWAEQYF. The CDR3 nucleotides are TGTGCCAGCAGCTACACGGGAGGGCCTTGGGCCGAGCAGTACTTC.

This clonotype came up a few times. The gene calls are TRBV6-2 or TRBV6-3 and TRBJ2-7; maybe TRBD2 (5 bases). Germline loops: CDR1 MNHEY, CDR2 SVGEGT. The CDR3 extends over 14 amino acids. Between the trimmed V and J ends, which lost 7 bases and 6 bases, there was a span of 19 bases. CDR3 in amino acids: CASTNISGKGEQYF. Written as DNA, the CDR3 is TGTGCCAGCACCAATATTTCGGGGAAAGGCGAGCAGTACTTC.

CDR3 in DNA: TGTGCCAGCAGCTTAGATCCCCTATTTCAAGAGACCCAGTACTTC. It encodes CASSLDPLFQETQYF. The gene calls are TRBV7-2 and TRBJ2-5; D call uncertain. This CDR3 contains 15 residues. V lost 1 base and J lost 2, with 11 bases in between. Germline V gene lookup returns CDR1 SGHTA and CDR2 FQGNSA.

This clonotype has more than one count but fewer than ten. The chain uses TRBV7-2 and TRBJ2-3; 9 nucleotides align to TRBD2. The length of the CDR3 is 15 residues. With V trimmed by 5 bases and J by 8 bases, 11 bases remained unmatched. The germline V gene encodes CDR1 SGHTA and CDR2 FQGNSA. The CDR3 spells CASSPLAGGVGTQYF. The CDR3 nucleotides are TGTGCCAGCAGCCCCTTGGCGGGGGGGGTCGGTACGCAGTATTTT. The full variable domain, with the rest looked up from reference TRBV7-2 and TRBJ2-3, is GAGVSQSPSNKVTEKGKDVELRCDPISGHTALYWYRQSLGQGLEFLIYFQGNSAPDKSGLPSDRFSAERTGGSVSTLTIQRTQQEDSAVYLCASSPLAGGVGTQYFGPGTRLTVL.

The rearrangement uses TRBV7-2 and TRBJ2-1; 10 bases map to TRBD2. The V segment lost 4 bases and the J segment 7 bases; nucleotides outside the gene matches: 10. This CDR3 region has 16 residues. CDR1 and CDR2 from the germline V gene are SGHTA and FQGNSA. The CDR3 region has the DNA TGTGCCAGCAGCTCCCGCACTAGCGGGATTACGAATGAGCAGTTCTTC. Translating it yields CASSSRTSGITNEQFF.

The chain uses TRBV5-4 and TRBJ2-7, with a possible D match to TRBD2 (6 bases). CDR3 length: 14 amino acids. Germline assignment: CDR1 SGHNT and CDR2 YYREEE (reference sequence). V gave up 4 bases and J gave up 1 base, with 12 bases separating them. The CDR3 DNA reads TGTGCCAGCAGCCGGAGGGCAGATTCCTACGAGCAGTACTTC. It is translated as CASSRRADSYEQYF.

This chain connects TRBV2 to TRBJ2-7; 15 nucleotides align to TRBD2. Trimming removed 3 bases from V and 4 bases from J; junction bases left unmatched: 4. Germline loops: CDR1 SNHLY, CDR2 FYNNEI. The CDR3 covers 16 residues. The CDR3 protein is CASSEGTSGRWYEQYF. The CDR3 DNA reads as TGTGCCAGCAGTGAGGGGACTAGCGGGAGGTGGTACGAGCAGTACTTC.

This clonotype appeared many times. The gene calls are TRBV5-1 and TRBJ1-1; 8 nucleotides align to TRBD1. The CDR3 spans 15 residues. Germline CDR1 SGHRS, CDR2 YFSETQ. The trim removed 0 bases at V and 2 bases at J, leaving 3 bases unmatched. The CDR3 loop is CASSLVGQGNTEAFF. Here the CDR3 DNA reads TGCGCCAGCAGCTTGGTAGGACAGGGAAACACTGAAGCTTTCTTT. Filled out from reference TRBV5-1 and TRBJ1-1, the complete variable domain reads KAGVTQTPRYLIKTRGQQVTLSCSPISGHRSVSWYQQTPGQGLQFLFEYFSETQRNKGNFPGRFSGRQFSNSRSEMNVSTLELGDSALYLCASSLVGQGNTEAFFGQGTRLTVV.

This clonotype turned up a few times. The V gene is TRBV7-2, the J gene TRBJ2-3; the match to TRBD2 covers 9 bases. Germline assignment: CDR1 SGHTA and CDR2 FQGNSA. The trim removed 6 bases at V and 0 bases at J, leaving 4 bases unmatched. This CDR3 is 15 amino acids long. This CDR3 is CASSRLAESTDTQYF. Here the CDR3 DNA reads TGTGCCAGCAGTCGACTAGCGGAGAGCACAGATACGCAGTATTTT.

The V gene is TRBV6-2 or TRBV6-3, the J gene TRBJ2-1; TRBD2 might be the D (6 bases). Deletions cut 4 bases from V and 4 bases from J, with 14 bases between. CDR1 and CDR2 (germline): MNHEY, SVGEGT. This CDR3 spans 15 amino acids. The CDR3 protein is CASSFAGRPYNEQFF. In DNA, the CDR3 is TGTGCCAGCAGTTTTGCGGGGCGGCCATACAATGAGCAGTTCTTC.

The table lists this clonotype with a few counts. As DNA, the CDR3 is TGTGCCAGCAGCTCCTACATCACCTTCTCGGAAGAGCAGTACTTC. Protein product: CASSSYITFSEEQYF. The rearrangement links TRBV7-2 to TRBJ2-7; the D is unclear. From germline, CDR1 is SGHTA and CDR2 FQGNSA. V was cut by 4 bases and J by 7 bases, with 20 bases left in between. The CDR3 has 15 residues.

This clonotype was observed a few times. This chain connects TRBV7-8 to TRBJ2-7; D may match TRBD1 or TRBD2 (5 bases each). The length of the CDR3 is 16 residues. V lost 7 bases and J 4 bases, leaving 23 bases between the germline ends. Germline CDR1 SGHVS, CDR2 FQNEAQ. The CDR3 DNA follows: TGTGCCAGCACCCCTAGTGCCCAGGGACCATGGTACGAGCAGTACTTC. Translated, it gives CASTPSAQGPWYEQYF.

This clonotype came up a few times. The chain couples TRBV20-1 to TRBJ2-3, with a possible D match to TRBD2 (6 bases). Trimming pared 6 bases from V and 4 bases from J, leaving 14 bases between. In germline, CDR1 is DFQATT, CDR2 SNEGSKA (reference sequence). The CDR3 runs 13 residues. DNA for the CDR3: TGCAGTGCCTGCCGGGACTCGTCAGATACGCAGTATTTT. Translated, it gives CSACRDSSDTQYF.